This TCR beta chain is from a study of blood T cells in healthy people across ages. Study details: The template switching approach captured approximately one barcoded beta molecule for every two T cells.

The CDR3 extends over 13 amino acids. Germline V CDR1 and CDR2: ENHRY, SYGVKD. V shed 11 bases and J 5 bases; nucleotides not matched to a gene: 9. Next came a second PCR, run for 7 to 11 cycles, which used a sample-barcoded 5' primer along with a J-beta primer mix. TCRdb processed the 5' RACE reads anew with MiXCR; each CDR3 protein has one entry. Among fewer than 1,000,000 distinct CDR3 sequences, 44% were seen once, and the ten largest hold about 19%. Total RNA extraction produced at least 6 micrograms (per sample) for the study. This clonotype originated in a man in his sixties in good health. Sequenced material: blood. The chain links TRBV10-3 to TRBJ2-3, with 8 bases aligning to TRBD1. CDR3 residues: CASGQGPQDTQYF. The CDR3 nucleotides read TGTGCCTCCGGACAGGGACCGCAAGATACGCAGTATTTT.